This entry is about one TCR beta chain. Some clones are missing from TCRdb's copy, which holds only in-frame ones; the method was immunoSEQ multiplex PCR. This table has 200,000 to 250,000 clones, 70% to 85% appearing once. The sample originates from a study of blood T cell repertoires in COVID-19. The overall study: Samples came from the United States, Italy and Spain, spanning acute and convalescent COVID-19.

This sequence was found in a human donor in a cohort sampled during active COVID-19. Sequenced input: peripheral blood.

The CDR3 sequence: CASSLGQNRNTEAFF. In DNA form, the CDR3 reads TGTGCCAGCAGTTTAGGACAGAACCGGAACACTGAAGCTTTCTTT. V gene TRBV27 combines with J gene TRBJ1-1; possible D gene TRBD1, 6 bases. V was pared by 2 bases and J by 1 base, with 11 bases between. CDR3 length: 15 residues. Germline loops: CDR1 MNHEY, CDR2 SMNVEV (reference sequence).